This TCR beta chain was sequenced in a study of early T cells in non-severe SARS-CoV-2 infection. For this clonotype: Its cognate antigen is unknown.

MiXCR was run by TCRdb on the 5' RACE reads, yielding one entry per CDR3 protein. This sample yields tens of thousands of distinct CDR3 sequences, of which around 5.6% are seen a single time; 7.8% belongs to the top ten. The CDR3 covers 14 residues. In germline, CDR1 is MNHEY, CDR2 SMNVEV (reference sequence). Trimming cost V 6 bases and J 3 bases, with 12 bases left between them. Regarding the study as a whole: Anti-spike CD8 responses were favored in VDJdb matching, and private and CD4 specificities were missed.

This receptor was identified in an adult who was a healthcare worker with PCR-confirmed SARS-CoV-2 infection or an uninfected control (not recorded which). Input material: whole blood. The chain recombines TRBV27 with TRBJ1-5, with D maybe TRBD1 (6 bases). The CDR3 spells CASRRRTDNQPQHF. The CDR3 bases are TGTGCCAGCAGGCGGAGGACAGACAATCAGCCCCAGCATTTT.